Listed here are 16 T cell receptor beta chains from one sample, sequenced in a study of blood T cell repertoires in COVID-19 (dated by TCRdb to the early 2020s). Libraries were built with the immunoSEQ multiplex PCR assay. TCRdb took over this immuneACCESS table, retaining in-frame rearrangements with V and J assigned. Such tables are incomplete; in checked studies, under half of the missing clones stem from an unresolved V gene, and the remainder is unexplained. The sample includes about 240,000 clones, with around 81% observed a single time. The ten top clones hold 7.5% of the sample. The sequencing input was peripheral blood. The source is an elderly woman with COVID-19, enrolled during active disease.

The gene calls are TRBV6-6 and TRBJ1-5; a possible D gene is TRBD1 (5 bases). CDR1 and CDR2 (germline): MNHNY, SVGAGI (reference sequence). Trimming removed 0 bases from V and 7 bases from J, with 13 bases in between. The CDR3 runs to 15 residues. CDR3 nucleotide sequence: TGTGCCAGCAGTTACTCGAACAGGAGGGAACAGCCCCAGCATTTT. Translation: CASSYSNRREQPQHF.

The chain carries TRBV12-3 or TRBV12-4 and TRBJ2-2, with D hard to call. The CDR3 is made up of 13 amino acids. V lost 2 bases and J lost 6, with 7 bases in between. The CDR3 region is CASSLLSAGELFF. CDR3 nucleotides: TGTGCCAGCAGTTTACTTTCGGCCGGGGAGCTGTTTTTT.

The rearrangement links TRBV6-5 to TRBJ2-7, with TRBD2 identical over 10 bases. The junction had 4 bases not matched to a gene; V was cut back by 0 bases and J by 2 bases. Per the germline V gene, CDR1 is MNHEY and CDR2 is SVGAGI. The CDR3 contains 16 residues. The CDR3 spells CASSYSPSGGTYEQYF. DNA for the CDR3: TGTGCCAGCAGTTACTCACCTAGCGGGGGAACCTACGAGCAGTACTTC.

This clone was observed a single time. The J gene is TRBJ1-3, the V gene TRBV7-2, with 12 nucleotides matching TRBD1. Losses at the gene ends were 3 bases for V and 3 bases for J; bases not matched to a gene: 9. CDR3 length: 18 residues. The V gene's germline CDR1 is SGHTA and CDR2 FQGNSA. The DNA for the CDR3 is TGTGCCAGCAGCTTTGCGGGACAGGGGGCGCTTGGTGGAAACACCATATATTTT. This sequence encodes CASSFAGQGALGGNTIYF.

Here the CDR3 reads CAWSERGRTEAFF. The DNA for the CDR3 is TGTGCCTGGAGTGAGAGAGGGAGAACTGAAGCTTTCTTT. This chain joins TRBV30 and TRBJ1-1; no definite D call. This CDR3 spans 13 amino acids. The V gene's germline CDR1 is GTSNPN and CDR2 SVGIG (reference sequence). V lost 1 base and J lost 5, with 11 bases in between.

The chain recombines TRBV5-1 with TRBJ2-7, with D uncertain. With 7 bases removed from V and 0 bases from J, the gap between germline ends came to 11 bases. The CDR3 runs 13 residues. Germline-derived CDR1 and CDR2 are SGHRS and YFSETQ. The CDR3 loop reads CASGAGSSYEQYF. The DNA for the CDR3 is TGCGCCAGCGGCGCAGGATCCTCCTACGAGCAGTACTTC. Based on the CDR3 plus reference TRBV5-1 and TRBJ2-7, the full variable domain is KAGVTQTPRYLIKTRGQQVTLSCSPISGHRSVSWYQQTPGQGLQFLFEYFSETQRNKGNFPGRFSGRQFSNSRSEMNVSTLELGDSALYLCASGAGSSYEQYFGPGTRLTVT.

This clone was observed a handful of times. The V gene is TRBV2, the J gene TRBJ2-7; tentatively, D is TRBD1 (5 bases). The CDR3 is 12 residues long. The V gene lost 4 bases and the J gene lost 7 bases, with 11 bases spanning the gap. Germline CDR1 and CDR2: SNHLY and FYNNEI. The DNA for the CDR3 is TGTGCCAGCAGTGCATGGGGCTGGGAGCAGTACTTC. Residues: CASSAWGWEQYF.

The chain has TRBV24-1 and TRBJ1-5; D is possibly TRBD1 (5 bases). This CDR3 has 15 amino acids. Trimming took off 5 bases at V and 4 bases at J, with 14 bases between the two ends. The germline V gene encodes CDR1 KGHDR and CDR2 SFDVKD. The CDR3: CATSAGQGPNQPQHF. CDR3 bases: TGTGCCACCAGTGCTGGGCAGGGTCCTAATCAGCCCCAGCATTTT.

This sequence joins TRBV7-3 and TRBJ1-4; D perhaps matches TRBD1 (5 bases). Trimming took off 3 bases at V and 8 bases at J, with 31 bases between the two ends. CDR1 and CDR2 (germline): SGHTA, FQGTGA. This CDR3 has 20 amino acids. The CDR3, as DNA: TGTGCCAGCAGCTTCCCCCGGGGGGGGTCGCAGATTCCCCGGGACGAAAAACTGTTTTTT. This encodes CASSFPRGGSQIPRDEKLFF.

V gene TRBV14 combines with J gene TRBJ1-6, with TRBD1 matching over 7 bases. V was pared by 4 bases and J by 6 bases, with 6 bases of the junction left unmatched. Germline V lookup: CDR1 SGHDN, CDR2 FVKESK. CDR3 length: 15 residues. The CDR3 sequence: CASSRSGTVNSPLHF. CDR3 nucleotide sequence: TGTGCCAGCAGCCGTTCCGGGACAGTTAATTCACCCCTCCACTTT. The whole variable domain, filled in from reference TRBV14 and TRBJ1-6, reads EAGVTQFPSHSVIEKGQTVTLRCDPISGHDNLYWYRRVMGKEIKFLLHFVKESKQDESGMPNNRFLAERTGGTYSTLKVQPAELEDSGVYFCASSRSGTVNSPLHFGNGTRLTVT.

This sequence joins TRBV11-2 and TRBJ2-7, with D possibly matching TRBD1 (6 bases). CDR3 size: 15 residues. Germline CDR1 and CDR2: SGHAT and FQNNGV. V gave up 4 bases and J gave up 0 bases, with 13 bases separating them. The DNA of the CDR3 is TGTGCCAGCAGCTGGGAGACAGGAGCCTCCTACGAGCAGTACTTC. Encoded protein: CASSWETGASYEQYF. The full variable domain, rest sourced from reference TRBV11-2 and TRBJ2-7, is EAGVAQSPRYKIIEKRQSVAFWCNPISGHATLYWYQQILGQGPKLLIQFQNNGVVDDSQLPKDRFSAERLKGVDSTLKIQPAKLEDSAVYLCASSWETGASYEQYFGPGTRLTVT.

This CDR3 reads CASSLQAGGTQYF. CDR3 in DNA: TGTGCCAGCAGCTTACAGGCGGGGGGGACCCAGTACTTC. The chain recombines TRBV7-2 with TRBJ2-5; TRBD2 agrees at 8 bases. Trimming removed 2 bases from V and 7 bases from J; junction bases left unmatched: 3. Germline CDR1 and CDR2: SGHTA and FQGNSA. CDR3 size: 13 residues.

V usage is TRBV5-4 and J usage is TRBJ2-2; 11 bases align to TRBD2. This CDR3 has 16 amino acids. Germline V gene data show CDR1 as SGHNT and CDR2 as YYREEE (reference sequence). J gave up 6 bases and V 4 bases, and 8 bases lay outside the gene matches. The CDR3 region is CASSRVAGGGPGELFF. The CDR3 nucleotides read TGTGCCAGCAGCAGAGTAGCGGGAGGGGGTCCCGGGGAGCTGTTTTTT.

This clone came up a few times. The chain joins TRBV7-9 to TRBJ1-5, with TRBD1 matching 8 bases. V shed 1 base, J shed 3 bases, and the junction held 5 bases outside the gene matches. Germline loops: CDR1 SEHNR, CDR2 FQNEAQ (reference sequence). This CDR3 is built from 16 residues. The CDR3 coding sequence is TGTGCCAGCAGCTTAGGGACAGGGCCCCTCAATCAGCCCCAGCATTTT. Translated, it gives CASSLGTGPLNQPQHF.

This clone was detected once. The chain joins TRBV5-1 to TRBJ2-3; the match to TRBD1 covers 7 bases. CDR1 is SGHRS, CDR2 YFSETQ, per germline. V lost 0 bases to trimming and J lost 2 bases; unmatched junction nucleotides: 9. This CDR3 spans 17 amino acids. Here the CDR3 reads CASSLADRAWNTDTQYF. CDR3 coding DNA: TGCGCCAGCAGCTTGGCCGACAGGGCCTGGAACACAGATACGCAGTATTTT.

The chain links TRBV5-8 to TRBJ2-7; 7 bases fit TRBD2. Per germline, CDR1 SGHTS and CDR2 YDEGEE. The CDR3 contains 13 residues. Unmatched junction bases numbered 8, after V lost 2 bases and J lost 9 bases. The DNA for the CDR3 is TGTGCCAGCAGCTTTCCTAGCGGCTCGGCGCAGTACTTC. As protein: CASSFPSGSAQYF.